A selection of T cell receptor beta chains follows, all from one sample in a study of CD8 T cells in Susac syndrome. A single record per CDR3 protein comes from TCRdb applying MiXCR to the immunoSEQ multiplex PCR reads. The sample has around 200,000 distinct CDR3 sequences; approximately 95% are singletons. The source material was CD4+ T cells from PBMCs. These receptors were taken from a human donor with multiple sclerosis. The conserved cysteine and the conserved F or W are not part of the CDR3 here. Some rows have no size entry. The others give once, few or many, or a class for an expanded clone.

V gene: TRBV29-1; J gene: TRBJ2-1; clone size: NA; CDR3 length: 12; CDR3 protein: SVEGDRGIDEQF
V gene: TRBV7-9; J gene: TRBJ2-3; clone size: once; CDR3 length: 14; CDR3 protein: ASSPGRGTRTDTQY
V gene: TRBV12-3/TRBV12-4; J gene: TRBJ1-1; clone size: NA; CDR3 length: 11; CDR3 protein: ASSQHLNTEAF
V gene: TRBV3-1; J gene: TRBJ1-1; clone size: NA; CDR3 length: 12; CDR3 protein: ASGRGTMNTEAF
V gene: TRBV29-1; J gene: TRBJ1-2; clone size: NA; CDR3 length: 11; CDR3 protein: SVLPYENYGYT
V gene: TRBV18; J gene: TRBJ2-3; clone size: NA; CDR3 length: 11; CDR3 protein: ASSPGFQDTQY
V gene: TRBV4-2; J gene: TRBJ2-3; clone size: NA; CDR3 length: 14; CDR3 protein: ASSQVTLTKADTQY
V gene: TRBV20-1; J gene: TRBJ2-4; clone size: NA; CDR3 length: 10; CDR3 protein: SARDHLNIQY
V gene: TRBV3-1; J gene: TRBJ2-7; clone size: NA; CDR3 length: 15; CDR3 protein: ASSQDPGGVTYREQY
V gene: TRBV7-9; J gene: TRBJ1-2; clone size: NA; CDR3 length: 14; CDR3 protein: ASSSVRDRGNHGYT
V gene: TRBV5-4; J gene: TRBJ2-1; clone size: NA; CDR3 length: 11; CDR3 protein: ASSSDSYNEQF
V gene: TRBV30; J gene: TRBJ1-2; clone size: NA; CDR3 length: 9; CDR3 protein: AWSVRGGYT
V gene: TRBV19; J gene: TRBJ1-5; clone size: NA; CDR3 length: 12; CDR3 protein: ASSINRGNQPQH
V gene: TRBV3-1; J gene: TRBJ2-5; clone size: NA; CDR3 length: 13; CDR3 protein: ASSQDQARKETQY
V gene: TRBV30; J gene: TRBJ1-1; clone size: NA; CDR3 length: 12; CDR3 protein: AWSVRGRYTEAF
V gene: TRBV20-1; J gene: TRBJ2-3; clone size: NA; CDR3 length: 12; CDR3 protein: SARPGLSTDTQY
V gene: TRBV27; J gene: TRBJ2-1; clone size: NA; CDR3 length: 11; CDR3 protein: ASRGTGRSEQF
V gene: TRBV29-1; J gene: TRBJ2-3; clone size: NA; CDR3 length: 11; CDR3 protein: SLTSGGTDTQY
V gene: TRBV6-2/TRBV6-3; J gene: TRBJ2-7; clone size: once; CDR3 length: 11; CDR3 protein: ASSLTSTYEQY
V gene: TRBV2; J gene: TRBJ2-3; clone size: once; CDR3 length: 10; CDR3 protein: AGRTGGRTQY
V gene: TRBV9; J gene: TRBJ2-7; clone size: once; CDR3 length: 16; CDR3 protein: ASSVETRVAREEYEQY
V gene: TRBV6-5; J gene: TRBJ1-5; clone size: NA; CDR3 length: 11; CDR3 protein: AISGQTDQPQH
V gene: TRBV10-3; J gene: TRBJ2-1; clone size: NA; CDR3 length: 10; CDR3 protein: AISESAGEQF
V gene: TRBV7-2; J gene: TRBJ2-3; clone size: NA; CDR3 length: 10; CDR3 protein: ASTAVTDTQY